This note documents a single T cell receptor beta chain sequence. The target of this receptor is not known. Base qualities are not provided; no much larger clone lies one nucleotide away. The data belong to a study of blood T cell repertoires in COVID-19 (dated by TCRdb to 2018 to 2021). Study-wide context: Samples covering the acute and convalescent phases of COVID-19 were provided by collaborators in the United States, Italy and Spain. Where available, HLA class I and class II types were obtained from metadata supplied by the sample provider rather than from assay-based typing. The material from the prospective study consisted of cDNA or gDNA derived from T cells, B-cell-depleted T cells, or PBMCs. The samples were drawn from the first 160 participants of the ongoing ImmuneRACE study and from 1,254 subjects provided by 6 global collaborators. A freely available public database, intended as a resource for researchers studying the immune response to SARS-CoV-2, is where the repertoires were released. Subjects who had been exposed to COVID-19, were actively infected with it, or had recovered from it provided the deeply sampled blood TCRbeta repertoires that made up the dataset. Sample metadata almost always included a de-identified subject ID, COVID-19 status, age in years and sex.

V drops 4 bases and J drops 4 bases, leaving 14 bases in between. CDR1 and CDR2 (LNHDA, SQIVND) derive from the germline V gene (reference sequence). The CDR3 covers 15 residues, taking in both the cysteine and the phenylalanine. CDR3 DNA is the only sequence kept; it has 45 bases, read in frame from the first base. The immunoSEQ Assay, a bias-controlled multiplex PCR, was used to amplify TCRbeta CDR3 regions from genomic DNA. For the original study's pipeline: Nucleated cell counts per sample were estimated from amplification of reference gene primers within the assay. To quantify the absolute abundance of each unique TCRbeta CDR3 rearrangement, sequence reads were collapsed and filtered. For each sample, productive Simpson clonality was calculated by taking the square root of Simpson's diversity index across productive rearrangements. TCRdb retrieved this table from immuneACCESS and kept in-frame rearrangements only. Not all clones are present; in checked studies, unresolved V genes account for under half, and no reason is known for the remainder. V and J calls and clone size follow that table, whereas D and trimming were derived from the DNA. The sample yields 60,000 to 85,000 clones; roughly 73% were counted once. The ten largest clones represent around 5.9% of the sample.

Points the paper makes about the study in general: The quantity of clinical and demographic metadata differed by source and by participant and was supplied without curation.

Collaborating institutions collected whole blood in K2EDTA tubes following their own protocols. For TCRbeta analysis, collaborator samples were shipped as frozen whole blood, as isolated PBMCs, or as DNA extracted from either sample type. The sequenced material came from peripheral blood. The clonotype originates from a woman aged 55-70 years with acute or convalescent COVID-19. The chain links TRBV19 with TRBJ1-5; a weak D assignment points to TRBD1 (6 bases agree). CDR3 protein: CASSTQGIGNQPQHF. The sequenced DNA is TGTGCCAGTAGTACACAGGGTATTGGGAATCAGCCCCAGCATTTT.